The text below deals with one T cell receptor beta chain. This sample is drawn from a study of cytomegalovirus exposure and HLA in healthy donors. The CDR3 contains 12 residues. Between the trimmed V and J ends, which lost 2 bases and 7 bases, there was a span of 6 bases. From germline, CDR1 is SEHNR and CDR2 FQNEAQ (reference sequence). Measured with immunoSEQ multiplex PCR; TCRdb has only the in-frame clones, and not every one. The sample has 150,000 to 200,000 clones; over 65% are singletons. This sequence originates from a man aged 18 to 35 in good health and CMV-seropositive. Input material: PBMCs. The chain couples TRBV7-9 to TRBJ2-1; perhaps TRBD1 as D (5 bases). This chain's CDR3 is CASSLKGNEQFF. CDR3 bases: TGTGCCAGCAGCTTAAAGGGGAATGAGCAGTTCTTC.